These 14 T cell receptor beta chains were all obtained from the same sample, sequenced in a study of identical twins. A single record per CDR3 protein comes from TCRdb applying MiXCR to the 5' RACE reads. The table has roughly 260,000 distinct CDR3 sequences, 11% to 15% seen once. Sequenced input: memory (CD45RO+) T cells sorted from blood. These TCRs come from a woman younger than 35 in good health.

This clonotype was found many times. The rearrangement joins TRBV6-5 to TRBJ1-1; D not resolved. Germline loops: CDR1 MNHEY, CDR2 SVGAGI. This CDR3 contains 13 residues. The ends were cut back, 4 bases at V and 2 bases at J, with 8 bases in the middle. The chain's CDR3 is CASSLDTNTEAFF. CDR3 in DNA: TGTGCCAGCAGTTTAGACACTAACACTGAAGCTTTCTTT.

This clonotype was counted a few times. The V call is TRBV27, the J call TRBJ2-2; unclear D gene. Germline CDR1 and CDR2: MNHEY and SMNVEV (reference sequence). This CDR3 spans 15 amino acids. Trimming pared 11 bases from V and 0 bases from J, leaving 16 bases between. The CDR3 sequence is CARPSPGPNTGELFF. The CDR3 DNA sequence: TGTGCCCGCCCCTCGCCCGGGCCGAACACCGGGGAGCTGTTTTTT.

The V and J genes are TRBV7-9 and TRBJ2-5; D is uncertain. V gave up 8 bases and J gave up 0 bases, with 13 bases separating them. The CDR3 contains 14 residues. CDR1 is SEHNR and CDR2 is FQNEAQ in the germline V gene (reference sequence). The CDR3: CASADGGYQETQYF. Here the CDR3 DNA reads TGTGCCAGCGCCGACGGTGGTTACCAAGAGACCCAGTACTTC.

Here the CDR3 reads CASSSWTSESNTQYF. CDR3 DNA: TGTGCCAGCAGCTCCTGGACTAGCGAGAGCAATACGCAGTATTTT. The gene calls are TRBV7-8 and TRBJ2-3; 9 nucleotides match TRBD2. The CDR3 totals 15 residues. CDR1 is SGHVS, CDR2 FQNEAQ, per germline. V shed 4 bases and J 7 bases; nucleotides not matched to a gene: 9.

The table lists this clonotype with a few counts. The rearrangement links TRBV20-1 to TRBJ1-3; no clear D. V shed 1 base and J shed 7 bases, with 8 bases lying between them. The CDR3 consists of 12 residues. CDR1 DFQATT and CDR2 SNEGSKA come from the germline V gene (reference sequence). The CDR3 nucleotides read TGCAGTGCTAGAGCGTATGAGAACACCATATATTTT. This gives the protein CSARAYENTIYF.

CDR3: CASRTQGVGAEAFF. The CDR3 DNA is TGTGCCAGCAGGACTCAGGGTGTTGGAGCTGAAGCTTTCTTT. J is TRBJ1-1 and V is TRBV19, with D possibly matching TRBD1 (5 bases). Germline CDR1 is LNHDA and CDR2 is SQIVND (reference sequence). The CDR3 is 14 amino acids. V was shortened by 9 bases and J by 6 bases, with 20 bases between the two germline ends.

This clonotype was seen a few times. The J gene is TRBJ2-2, the V gene TRBV10-3, with D maybe TRBD1 (6 bases). The V gene lost 5 bases and the J gene lost 0 bases, with 13 bases spanning the gap. CDR1 and CDR2 from the germline V gene are ENHRY and SYGVKD. The CDR3 has 16 residues. The CDR3 DNA sequence: TGTGCCATCAGTTGGGACATCTCTTCGAACACCGGGGAGCTGTTTTTT. Translation gives CAISWDISSNTGELFF.

This clonotype was seen only a few times. The CDR3 here is CAISGTPAEAFF. The CDR3 DNA reads as TGTGCCATCAGCGGGACTCCTGCTGAAGCTTTCTTT. This sequence joins TRBV10-3 and TRBJ1-1; weak D call: TRBD1 (5 bases). CDR1 and CDR2 from the germline V gene are ENHRY and SYGVKD. The germline V and J ends were trimmed by 6 bases and 6 bases, with 11 bases remaining between them. This CDR3 is built from 12 residues.

The gene calls are TRBV7-9 and TRBJ1-1; D not certain. The germline gives CDR1 SEHNR, CDR2 FQNEAQ (reference sequence). The CDR3 runs to 12 residues. V was clipped by 1 base and J by 7 bases, with 7 bases between them. CDR3 nucleotides: TGTGCCAGCAGCTTAGGGGAGGGTGAAGCTTTCTTT. Protein product: CASSLGEGEAFF.

The genes are TRBV12-3 or TRBV12-4 and TRBJ1-1, with D possibly being TRBD1 (5 bases). Trimming cost V 6 bases and J 4 bases, with 15 bases left between them. The CDR3 is 14 residues long. The CDR3 is CASRYSVGGTEAFF. The CDR3 nucleotides read TGTGCCAGCAGATACTCCGTGGGGGGCACTGAAGCTTTCTTT.

The CDR3 DNA follows: TGCGCCAGCAGCTTGGCCGCGGGAGGTGGTACCTACGAGCAGTACTTC. This codes for CASSLAAGGGTYEQYF. J is TRBJ2-7 and V is TRBV5-1; the match to TRBD2 covers 8 bases. Germline CDR1 and CDR2: SGHRS and YFSETQ. V lost 0 bases, J lost 2 bases, and 7 bases stayed unmatched. This CDR3 comprises 16 residues.

This clonotype was counted a few times. This rearrangement joins TRBV2 to TRBJ2-3; D may be TRBD1 or TRBD2 (5 bases each). The length of the CDR3 is 13 residues. Trimming removed 6 bases from V and 2 bases from J, with 9 bases in between. Germline assignment: CDR1 SNHLY and CDR2 FYNNEI. This CDR3 reads CASRRDLTDTQYF. The CDR3 region has the DNA TGTGCCAGCAGGAGGGACCTCACAGATACGCAGTATTTT.

The J gene is TRBJ1-1, the V gene TRBV4-1; D may be TRBD1 (6 bases). V shed 4 bases and J shed 5 bases, with 14 bases lying between them. This CDR3 contains 14 residues. Germline V gene sequence: CDR1 MGHRA, CDR2 YSYEKL. The CDR3 loop is CASSRGQLGTEAFF. CDR3 coding DNA: TGCGCCAGCAGCCGAGGACAGTTGGGTACTGAAGCTTTCTTT.

This chain connects TRBV5-1 to TRBJ2-3; D call uncertain. CDR3 size: 16 residues. Germline V lookup: CDR1 SGHRS, CDR2 YFSETQ. Trimming shortened V by 4 bases and J by 0 bases, and 15 bases separated the two germline ends. The DNA of the CDR3 is TGCGCCAGCAGCCCTGTCGACCAACACAGCACAGATACGCAGTATTTT. It translates to CASSPVDQHSTDTQYF.